Included here is one T cell receptor (beta chain) sequence, with context. Antigen unknown. This sample is drawn from a study of cytomegalovirus exposure and HLA in healthy donors. The study's findings and limits: With later analysis, a missense DCLRE1C variant became linked to TCR beta V- and J-gene trimming. The HLA-A and HLA-B alleles of most subjects were reportedly predicted accurately from TCR beta sequences.

Trimming left V 3 bases short and J 3 bases short, with 3 bases between. Germline V gives CDR1 MNHEY, CDR2 SMNVEV (reference sequence). The CDR3 is 11 residues long. 13 Jbeta primers and 60 Vbeta primers were used for the PCR. As processed by the authors: There were some 87 million unique TCR beta chains by a later count, and approximately 11 million of them were shared. The repertoire was sequenced with immunoSEQ multiplex PCR; TCRdb's copy has only in-frame clones and lacks some. The V and J calls and the clone size are those of that table, but D and trimming were determined from the DNA. The sample shows around 190,000 clones, around 81% of them seen only once.

Sequencing input: PBMCs. J is TRBJ2-7 and V is TRBV27, with D unresolved. The receptor comes from a man in his forties in good health and CMV-seronegative. Here the CDR3 reads CASSFFYEQYF. The CDR3 region has the DNA TGTGCCAGCAGTTTCTTCTACGAGCAGTACTTC.